Presented here are 24 T cell receptor beta chains from one specimen sequenced in a study of CD8+ T cells in alopecia areata. Treatment of the sample: oral pan-JAK inhibitor, 5-10 mg twice daily. Extracted RNA was reverse transcribed, and the resulting cDNA served as sequencing template. Here immunoSEQ multiplex PCR was the method, and the copy in TCRdb shows in-frame clones only, minus some. The repertoire includes 90,000 to 150,000 clones, approximately 53% of them detected once, and approximately 0.5% sits in the top ten. Sample: CD4+ T cells sorted from blood, taken at week 4, from a patient treated with tofacitinib. The receptors here all came from a human donor with alopecia areata.

This clone occurred a few times. V is TRBV30 and J is TRBJ2-1; either TRBD1 or TRBD2 may fit D (6 bases each). V lost 1 base and J lost 8, with 15 bases in between. The CDR3 is 14 residues long. CDR1 is GTSNPN, CDR2 SVGIG, per germline (reference sequence). The CDR3 loop is CAWSEGGVSHEQFF. The CDR3, as DNA: TGTGCCTGGAGTGAGGGGGGAGTAAGCCATGAGCAGTTCTTC.

This clone was observed a handful of times. V and J are TRBV29-1 and TRBJ1-2; the match to TRBD1 covers 10 bases. After removal of 0 bases from V and 8 bases from J, the junction contained 12 bases not matched to a gene. Germline V gene sequence: CDR1 SQVTM, CDR2 ANQGSEA. The CDR3 sequence is 16 residues long. The CDR3 DNA sequence: TGCAGCGTTGAAGATCTTCTGGGACAGGGGTCGCGAGGCTACACCTTC. This sequence encodes CSVEDLLGQGSRGYTF.

The V call is TRBV19, the J call TRBJ1-2; a possible D gene is TRBD1 (5 bases). The CDR3 is 14 residues long. Between the trimmed V and J ends, which lost 7 bases and 4 bases, there was a span of 16 bases. Germline CDR1 LNHDA, CDR2 SQIVND (reference sequence). CDR3 residues: CASNLQEGFYGYTF. The CDR3 bases are TGTGCCAGTAACCTACAGGAGGGCTTCTATGGCTACACCTTC.

This chain connects TRBV6-1 to TRBJ2-1, with TRBD2 matching 10 bases. From germline, CDR1 is MNHNS and CDR2 SASEGT. The trim removed 6 bases at V and 7 bases at J, leaving 3 bases unmatched. The CDR3 runs to 13 residues. Here the CDR3 reads CASRLGLANEQFF. The CDR3, as DNA: TGTGCCAGCAGACTGGGACTAGCGAATGAGCAGTTCTTC.

The V and J genes are TRBV4-1 and TRBJ2-3, with 12 bases aligning to TRBD2. The V gene's germline CDR1 is MGHRA and CDR2 YSYEKL. The trim removed 2 bases at V and 4 bases at J, leaving 7 bases unmatched. This CDR3 has 17 amino acids. The CDR3 DNA follows: TGCGCCAGCAGCCAACCTGGACTAGCGGGAAGGGCAGATACGCAGTATTTT. Protein sequence: CASSQPGLAGRADTQYF.

This clone was recorded a few times. V is TRBV7-2 and J is TRBJ1-1; D may be TRBD1 (6 bases). This CDR3 spans 14 amino acids. V shed 5 bases and J shed 4 bases, with 14 bases lying between them. The germline V gene has CDR1 SGHTA and CDR2 FQGNSA. The CDR3 here is CASSAGGAITEAFF. CDR3 sequence (DNA): TGTGCCAGCAGCGCCGGGGGGGCAATCACTGAAGCTTTCTTT. Full variable domain (remainder filled in from reference TRBV7-2 and TRBJ1-1): GAGVSQSPSNKVTEKGKDVELRCDPISGHTALYWYRQSLGQGLEFLIYFQGNSAPDKSGLPSDRFSAERTGGSVSTLTIQRTQQEDSAVYLCASSAGGAITEAFFGQGTRLTVV.

The V and J genes are TRBV6-5 and TRBJ2-3; D uncertain. The germline gives CDR1 MNHEY, CDR2 SVGAGI. With 2 bases removed from V and 2 bases from J, the gap between germline ends came to 5 bases. This CDR3 comprises 13 residues. This CDR3 reads CASSYRHTDTQYF. CDR3 nucleotide sequence: TGTGCCAGCAGTTACCGCCACACAGATACGCAGTATTTT.

This clone was seen more than once but under ten times. The J gene is TRBJ2-6, the V gene TRBV28; tentatively, D is TRBD1 (6 bases). CDR1 is MDHEN, CDR2 SYDVKM, per germline. Trimming took 4 bases from V and 4 from J, leaving 20 bases between them. This CDR3 comprises 18 residues. Here the CDR3 reads CASSSATNRVRGANVLTF. For the CDR3, the DNA is TGTGCCAGCAGTTCAGCCACGAACAGGGTGCGCGGGGCCAACGTCCTGACTTTC.

On this clone: One end of the junction does not line up with germline, which may come from a read error. The chain combines TRBV10-2 with TRBJ1-2; D not certain. Germline loops: CDR1 WSHSY, CDR2 SAAADI. The CDR3 has 13 residues. The CDR3 loop reads CASGEGSNYGYTF. The CDR3, as DNA: TGCGCCAGCGGTGAGGGTTCTAACTATGGCTACACCTTC.

This clone was picked up a small number of times. The CDR3 here is CASSPPGRNLGANVLTF. Written as DNA, the CDR3 is TGTGCCAGCTCACCACCGGGAAGGAATTTAGGGGCCAACGTCCTGACTTTC. This chain joins TRBV18 and TRBJ2-6; D gene unclear. The CDR3 spans 17 residues. Germline assignment: CDR1 KGHSH and CDR2 LQKENI. The ends were cut back, 0 bases at V and 4 bases at J, with 13 bases in the middle. The full variable domain, completed using reference TRBV18 and TRBJ2-6, is NAGVMQNPRHLVRRRGQEARLRCSPMKGHSHVYWYRQLPEEGLKFMVYLQKENIIDESGMPKERFSAEFPKEGPSILRIQQVVRGDSAAYFCASSPPGRNLGANVLTFGAGSRLTVL.

The chain joins TRBV30 to TRBJ2-7; tentative D call: TRBD1 (5 bases). The ends were cut back, 4 bases at V and 6 bases at J, with 10 bases in the middle. CDR1 GTSNPN and CDR2 SVGIG come from the germline V gene (reference sequence). The CDR3 totals 11 residues. The CDR3 region is CAWMQGSEQYF. The CDR3 DNA sequence: TGTGCCTGGATGCAGGGAAGCGAGCAGTACTTC.

This clone was seen more than once but under ten times. The V call is TRBV6-6, the J call TRBJ1-1; 8 bases agree with TRBD1. V lost 6 bases and J lost 1; bases outside the gene matches: 7. Germline V CDR1 and CDR2: MNHNY, SVGAGI (reference sequence). The CDR3 totals 15 residues. The chain's CDR3 is CASSPPGTGNTEAFF. The CDR3 bases are TGTGCCAGCAGCCCACCAGGGACAGGGAACACTGAAGCTTTCTTT.

Points on this clone: This sample includes further DNA sequences coding for the same CDR3. CDR3 amino acids: CASSDVETQYF. The CDR3 DNA follows: TGTGCCAGCAGTGATGTCGAGACCCAGTACTTC. V usage is TRBV2 and J usage is TRBJ2-5; D call uncertain. The CDR3 runs to 11 residues. Trimming shortened V by 3 bases and J by 5 bases, and 4 bases separated the two germline ends. Germline CDR1 reads SNHLY; CDR2 reads FYNNEI.

This chain connects TRBV11-2 to TRBJ2-3, with D hard to call. CDR3 size: 15 residues. The V end was cut by 1 base, the J end by 5 bases, with 13 bases between. The V gene's germline CDR1 is SGHAT and CDR2 FQNNGV. The chain's CDR3 is CASSLGGSIGDTQYF. The CDR3 nucleotides read TGTGCCAGCAGCTTAGGGGGATCAATAGGAGATACGCAGTATTTT. Supplemented by reference TRBV11-2 and TRBJ2-3, the full variable domain reads EAGVAQSPRYKIIEKRQSVAFWCNPISGHATLYWYQQILGQGPKLLIQFQNNGVVDDSQLPKDRFSAERLKGVDSTLKIQPAKLEDSAVYLCASSLGGSIGDTQYFGPGTRLTVL.

This clone was seen only a few times. The genes are TRBV2 and TRBJ1-2; no clear D gene. The CDR3 has 13 residues. Trimming stripped 4 bases from V and 0 bases from J, with 6 bases between. CDR1 is SNHLY and CDR2 is FYNNEI in the germline V gene. CDR3 region: CASSGDTNYGYTF. The CDR3 DNA follows: TGTGCCAGCAGTGGGGATACTAACTATGGCTACACCTTC.

The V and J genes are TRBV11-1 and TRBJ2-7; D may be TRBD2 (6 bases). CDR1 SGHAT and CDR2 FQDESV come from the germline V gene (reference sequence). V lost 4 bases to trimming and J lost 2 bases, with 18 bases between them. The CDR3 extends over 16 amino acids. CDR3 nucleotide sequence: TGTGCCAGCAGCTCGACGACTCGAGGAGGGACCTACGAGCAGTACTTC. Translated, it gives CASSSTTRGGTYEQYF.

In this sample, this clone turned up a few times. The V and J genes are TRBV7-9 and TRBJ1-1; D is unclear. Looked up from germline, CDR1 is SEHNR and CDR2 is FQNEAQ (reference sequence). The CDR3 covers 13 residues. Trimming took off 2 bases at V and 3 bases at J, with 7 bases between the two ends. The CDR3 region has the DNA TGTGCCAGCAGCTTATCGGGAGACACTGAAGCTTTCTTT. Encoded protein: CASSLSGDTEAFF.

The chain carries TRBV2 and TRBJ2-5; tentatively, D is TRBD2 (5 bases). Trimming cost V 6 bases and J 3 bases, with 20 bases left between them. CDR1 and CDR2 (germline): SNHLY, FYNNEI. The CDR3 consists of 16 residues. CDR3 DNA sequence: TGTGCCAGCAGCCTCCTCGGCGGGCTAAGTAAAGAGACCCAGTACTTC. Its translation: CASSLLGGLSKETQYF.

This chain links TRBV29-1 with TRBJ2-5, with D tentatively TRBD1 or TRBD2 (6 bases each). Deletions cut 7 bases from V and 5 bases from J, with 17 bases between. Looked up from germline, CDR1 is SQVTM and CDR2 is ANQGSEA. This CDR3 is 13 amino acids long. The CDR3 here is CSGHRARGETQYF. Written as DNA, the CDR3 is TGCAGCGGGCACAGGGCACGGGGGGAGACCCAGTACTTC.

This clone has only a few counts. The chain joins TRBV5-1 to TRBJ1-4; D might be TRBD1 (5 bases). This CDR3 region has 15 residues. Germline assignment: CDR1 SGHRS and CDR2 YFSETQ. Trimming removed 3 bases from V and 7 bases from J, with 16 bases in between. CDR3 nucleotide sequence: TGCGCCAGCAGCTACGGGACCCCAGGCCGTGAAAAACTGTTTTTT. Translating gives CASSYGTPGREKLFF.

CDR3 sequence: CSVLERTGSIGYTF. CDR3 nucleotide sequence: TGCAGCGTCCTCGAGAGGACAGGGAGCATCGGCTACACCTTC. The chain employs TRBV29-1 and TRBJ1-2; TRBD1 aligns across 8 bases. V dropped 6 bases and J dropped 8; count of bases not matched to a gene: 14. The V gene's germline CDR1 is SQVTM and CDR2 ANQGSEA. The CDR3 is 14 residues long. Combining the CDR3 with reference TRBV29-1 and TRBJ1-2 gives the whole variable domain SAVISQKPSRDICQRGTSLTIQCQVDSQVTMMFWYRQQPGQSLTLIATANQGSEATYESGFVIDKFPISRPNLTFSTLTVSNMSPEDSSIYLCSVLERTGSIGYTFGSGTRLTVV.

The rearrangement uses TRBV23-1 and TRBJ2-2; D ambiguous. TRBV23-1 is flagged as an ORF with uncertain function. V shed 4 bases and J shed 6 bases, with 9 bases lying between them. This CDR3 contains 13 residues. The CDR3 loop reads CASSRALPGELFF. The CDR3 coding sequence is TGCGCCAGCAGTCGTGCCCTCCCCGGGGAGCTGTTTTTT.

The chain combines TRBV11-1 with TRBJ2-5, with D tentatively TRBD1 (5 bases). CDR3 length equals 11 residues. Trimming took 8 bases from V and 4 from J, leaving 8 bases between them. Looked up from germline, CDR1 is SGHAT and CDR2 is FQDESV (reference sequence). The CDR3: CASGQGETQYF. The CDR3 nucleotides are TGTGCCAGCGGCCAGGGAGAGACCCAGTACTTC.

This clone was detected ten times or more. This chain uses TRBV6-5 with TRBJ1-2; a weak D match, TRBD1 (5 bases). Germline V gene data show CDR1 as MNHEY and CDR2 as SVGAGI. The ends were cut back, 4 bases at V and 7 bases at J, with 19 bases in the middle. There are 15 residues in the CDR3. The CDR3 sequence: CASSSSGQVGLGYTF. The CDR3 DNA is TGTGCCAGCAGTTCGAGTGGTCAGGTGGGGCTTGGCTACACCTTC.